This T cell receptor beta chain is from a study of blood T cell repertoires in COVID-19. In the study overall: The United States, Italy and Spain provided the acute and convalescent COVID-19 samples. Nucleic acid was either cDNA or gDNA, and it came from T cells, B-cell-depleted T cells, or PBMCs.

Per the authors' pipeline: From reference gene primer amplification, estimates of nucleated cell counts were derived. Data came from immunoSEQ multiplex PCR; TCRdb stores just in-frame clones and leaves some out. The DNA gave D and trimming, while V, J and clone size come from that table. Among approximately 160,000 clones listed, 90% to 95% were seen once. The Seattle patients, enrolled during active infection, were followed longitudinally. The germline gives CDR1 SGHRS, CDR2 YFSETQ. V lost 0 bases and J 8 bases, leaving 11 bases between the germline ends. CDR3 length equals 14 residues. This chain uses TRBV5-1 with TRBJ1-4, with D possibly being TRBD1 (6 bases). The sequencing input was peripheral blood. The source is a woman aged 60 to 75 with COVID-19, enrolled during active disease. The CDR3 DNA sequence: TGCGCCAGCAGCTTGGAAGGGGGAGGGGAAAAACTGTTTTTT. Translation gives CASSLEGGGEKLFF. The full variable domain, rest sourced from reference TRBV5-1 and TRBJ1-4, is KAGVTQTPRYLIKTRGQQVTLSCSPISGHRSVSWYQQTPGQGLQFLFEYFSETQRNKGNFPGRFSGRQFSNSRSEMNVSTLELGDSALYLCASSLEGGGEKLFFGSGTQLSVL.